This TCR beta chain was identified in a study of T cell repertoires in cytomegalovirus infection (dated by TCRdb to the late 2010s). For the wider study: Recently identified HLA-C-restricted CMV epitopes, whose presentation resists viral immunomodulation, were targeted by peptide stimulations together with well-studied HLA-B-restricted epitopes. Donor HLA type was relevant to the analysis, as public TCR beta signatures indicated carriage of CMV infection together with the matching HLA type. The research as a whole found: In both this cohort and an independent cohort of 352 donors, the cumulative frequency of public TCR beta family members distinguished carriers of CMV infection plus the relevant HLA type. The ex vivo response was dominated by HLA-C-restricted CMV-specific TCR beta clonotypes, and the single most frequent clonotype in two of eight donors was supplied by these HLA-C-restricted clonotypes.

The treatment or condition label of this sample denotes: in vitro stimulation with specific CMV peptide epitopes to enrich CMV-specific T cells. This clonotype was picked up a small number of times. No antigen is known for it. Base qualities are not at hand, and no much larger clone is one base apart. CDR1 and CDR2 are drawn from the germline V gene (reference sequence): LNHDA, SQIVND. The CDR3 spans 14 residues, from the cysteine through the phenylalanine. The CDR3 DNA has 42 bases and is translated from base 1. Trimming removed 5 bases from V and 2 bases from J; the gene matches leave 5 bases unexplained. The sequencer listed for this sample is Illumina HiSeq 1500. TCRdb ran its own pipeline on the public reads, namely fastp trimming at Q25 and MiXCR clone calling, and kept in-frame beta chains. Each CDR3 protein gets just one entry, which takes the most common genes and DNA from the rows behind it. A total of about 700,000 distinct CDR3 sequences appear in this sample, roughly a third of them only once. Over 15% of the sample lies in the top ten.

This sequence uses TRBV19 and TRBJ2-7, with 8 bases aligning to TRBD1. Sequences were derived from cultured PBMCs, sampled from culture after CMV antigen stimulation. This sequence originates from a human donor in good health (CMV status not recorded). Some clones in this sample may be carry-over from other donors' samples. Here is the DNA: TGTGCCAGTAGTCTAACAGGGGGGACCTACGAGCAGTACTTC. This encodes CASSLTGGTYEQYF.